The 29 T cell receptor beta chains listed next were all sequenced from one sample in a study of shared clonotypes between healthy human individuals (dated by TCRdb to 2018 to 2020). Library preparation was by the immunoSEQ multiplex PCR assay. TCRdb holds this immuneACCESS table with in-frame rearrangements only. Some clones are missing; in checked studies, unresolved V genes explain under half, and the rest has no known cause. The sample records some 490,000 clones, around 85% of which are singletons. The ten most abundant clones make up approximately 12% of the sample. The sample consisted of PBMCs. These receptor sequences come from a woman aged 35 to 49 in good health. Some clones in this sample may be carry-over from other donors' samples.

The chain carries TRBV4-1 and TRBJ1-3, with D unclear. Germline loops: CDR1 MGHRA, CDR2 YSYEKL. The CDR3 sequence is 14 residues long. Trimming pared 1 base from V and 4 bases from J, leaving 8 bases between. CDR3 region: CASSQVSEGNTIYF. The CDR3 DNA reads TGCGCCAGCAGCCAAGTATCGGAAGGAAACACCATATATTTT.

This clone was seen a single time. This chain links TRBV29-1 with TRBJ1-4; TRBD1 matches 8 bases. From germline, CDR1 is SQVTM and CDR2 ANQGSEA. This CDR3 has 14 residues. V gave up 5 bases and J gave up 8 bases; unmatched junction bases: 10. The CDR3 sequence: CSVTRQGQDEKLFF. The CDR3 nucleotides read TGCAGCGTTACCCGACAGGGACAGGACGAAAAACTGTTTTTT. The whole variable domain, filled in from reference TRBV29-1 and TRBJ1-4, reads SAVISQKPSRDICQRGTSLTIQCQVDSQVTMMFWYRQQPGQSLTLIATANQGSEATYESGFVIDKFPISRPNLTFSTLTVSNMSPEDSSIYLCSVTRQGQDEKLFFGSGTQLSVL.

The chain employs TRBV19 and TRBJ2-3; 7 bases agree with TRBD1. CDR1 and CDR2 from the germline V gene are LNHDA and SQIVND (reference sequence). J gave up 0 bases and V 3 bases, and 6 bases lay outside the gene matches. This CDR3 contains 16 residues. The CDR3 loop is CASSMLQGSSTDTQYF. DNA of the CDR3: TGTGCCAGTAGTATGTTACAGGGGTCCAGCACAGATACGCAGTATTTT.

Comment on this clone: Relative to the germline gene, one junction end is altered; a read error may explain this. The chain combines TRBV6-6 with TRBJ2-7, with 7 bases that match TRBD1. CDR1 is MNHNY, CDR2 SVGAGI, per germline (reference sequence). The CDR3 totals 14 residues. The CDR3 protein is CASNRDRGSYEQYF. In DNA form, the CDR3 reads TGTGCCAGCAACCGGGACAGAGGCTCCTACGAGCAGTACTTT.

J is TRBJ2-1 and V is TRBV4-2; 11 nucleotides match TRBD2. CDR1 is LGHNA and CDR2 is YNFKEQ in the germline V gene. Trimming cost V 1 base and J 7 bases; bases outside gene matches: 3. CDR3 length equals 15 residues. CDR3: CASSQVGTSGNEQFF. Written as DNA, the CDR3 is TGTGCCAGCAGCCAAGTGGGGACTAGCGGTAATGAGCAGTTCTTC.

The V call is TRBV30, the J call TRBJ1-2; 7 bases align to TRBD1. CDR3 length: 14 amino acids. The ends lost 5 bases at V and 4 bases at J; junction bases unmatched: 10. The germline V gene has CDR1 GTSNPN and CDR2 SVGIG (reference sequence). The CDR3 region is CAWSREGASYGYTF. The CDR3 nucleotides are TGTGCCTGGTCCAGGGAGGGGGCGTCCTATGGCTACACCTTC.

To note about this clone: A far larger clone is one nucleotide away, so this likely arose from a read error. The sample contains more than one DNA sequence encoding this CDR3. This chain uses TRBV2 with TRBJ2-7; D perhaps matches TRBD1 (5 bases). Germline loops: CDR1 SNHLY, CDR2 FYNNEI. There are 12 residues in the CDR3. CDR3 residues: CASRARLYEQYF. The CDR3 DNA reads TGTGCTAGCAGGGCCCGACTTTACGAGCAGTACTTC. The entire variable domain, with the rest obtained from reference TRBV2 and TRBJ2-7, is as follows: EPEVTQTPSHQVTQMGQEVILRCVPISNHLYFYWYRQILGQKVEFLVSFYNNEISEKSEIFDDQFSVERPDGSNFTLKIRSTKLEDSAMYFCASRARLYEQYFGPGTRLTVT.

The rearrangement joins TRBV27 to TRBJ2-2, with D tentatively TRBD1 (5 bases). Germline V gene lookup returns CDR1 MNHEY and CDR2 SMNVEV (reference sequence). The CDR3 loop spans 14 amino acids. The V gene lost 5 bases and the J gene lost 1 base, with 8 bases spanning the gap. CDR3 sequence reads: CASSPQGNTGELFF. CDR3 DNA: TGTGCCAGCAGTCCCCAGGGGAACACCGGGGAGCTGTTTTTT.

Comments on this clone: The junction departs from the called germline gene at one end, perhaps through a read error. The sample has other DNA sequences that encode this CDR3 too. The V gene is TRBV7-3, the J gene TRBJ2-1; TRBD2 might be the D (5 bases). Germline V CDR1 and CDR2: SGHTA, FQGTGA. The length of the CDR3 is 14 residues. In DNA, the CDR3 is TGTGCTAGCAGCCTAGCCATCTCCTACAATGAGCAGTTCTTC. Encoded protein: CASSLAISYNEQFF.

On this clone: A read error is likely here: a far larger clone is one base away. This chain joins TRBV28 and TRBJ2-7; 8 positions agree with TRBD2. Germline V CDR1 and CDR2: MDHEN, SYDVKM. The CDR3 is 14 residues long. The CDR3 sequence: CASSPPGRAYEKYF. Here the CDR3 DNA reads TGTGCCAGCAGTCCGCCCGGGAGGGCCTACGAGAAGTACTTC.

The chain employs TRBV11-2 and TRBJ2-3; D gene uncertain. The germline V and J ends were trimmed by 5 bases and 2 bases, with 11 bases remaining between them. The CDR3 loop spans 14 amino acids. The germline gives CDR1 SGHAT, CDR2 FQNNGV. The CDR3 DNA reads as TGTGCCAGCAGCGTCGACATAGTCACAGATACGCAGTATTTT. Protein sequence: CASSVDIVTDTQYF.

This clone is a singleton in its sample. The V gene is TRBV27, the J gene TRBJ2-7; D call uncertain. The CDR3 runs to 15 residues. The germline V gene encodes CDR1 MNHEY and CDR2 SMNVEV (reference sequence). With 6 bases removed from V and 0 bases from J, the gap between germline ends came to 15 bases. The chain's CDR3 is CASSSSTGPSYEQYF. In DNA form, the CDR3 reads TGTGCCAGCAGCTCCTCGACGGGTCCCTCCTACGAGCAGTACTTC.

Note on this clone: A read error likely explains this, since a far larger clone differs by one base. The chain employs TRBV30 and TRBJ2-6; tentatively, D is TRBD1 (5 bases). Looked up from germline, CDR1 is GTSNPN and CDR2 is SVGIG (reference sequence). The CDR3 extends over 14 amino acids. The chain's CDR3 is CAWSEGSGANFLTF. For the CDR3, the DNA is TGTGCCTGGAGTGAGGGCTCTGGGGCCAACTTCCTGACTTTC.

Regarding this clone: A much larger clone lies a single base off, so this may be a read error. This chain uses TRBV29-1 with TRBJ2-7; D uncertain. Trimming removed 4 bases from V and 5 bases from J, with 15 bases in between. CDR1 SQVTM and CDR2 ANQGSEA come from the germline V gene. The CDR3 runs 13 residues. In nucleotides, the CDR3 is TGCAGCGTTGGTGGGTGCAAAACTGACGAGCAGTACTTC. Translation gives CSVGGCKTDEQYF.

This clone was recorded a few times. The chain employs TRBV7-9 and TRBJ2-3, with D tentatively TRBD2 (5 bases). V was clipped by 8 bases and J by 5 bases, with 8 bases between them. The CDR3 has 11 residues. Germline CDR1 and CDR2: SEHNR and FQNEAQ (reference sequence). In nucleotides, the CDR3 is TGTGCCAGCCGGGCGGGAGATACGCAGTATTTT. Residues: CASRAGDTQYF.

The chain is built from TRBV28 and TRBJ1-3; possibly TRBD1 for D (5 bases). CDR1 is MDHEN, CDR2 SYDVKM, per germline. V lost 5 bases to trimming and J lost 8 bases, with 16 bases between them. This CDR3 has 14 amino acids. CDR3 in DNA: TGTGCCAGCAGTCTCCTCGGGGCCTGGGACACCATATATTTT. Its translation is CASSLLGAWDTIYF.

The chain combines TRBV4-3 with TRBJ2-1, with 11 bases matching TRBD2. The CDR3 extends over 16 amino acids. V shed 0 bases and J 6 bases; nucleotides not matched to a gene: 4. The germline V gene encodes CDR1 LGHNA and CDR2 YSLEER. The CDR3: CASSQEGLAGSNEQFF. The DNA for the CDR3 is TGCGCCAGCAGCCAAGAAGGACTAGCGGGTAGCAATGAGCAGTTCTTC.

The rearrangement uses TRBV7-2 and TRBJ1-5; no firm D call. The V and J ends lost 5 bases and 3 bases respectively, with 14 bases between them. The CDR3 runs 15 residues. In germline, CDR1 is SGHTA, CDR2 FQGNSA. CDR3 bases: TGTGCCAGCAGCGCGGGCGGTAGACCCAATCAGCCCCAGCATTTT. It specifies CASSAGGRPNQPQHF.

The rearrangement links TRBV29-1 to TRBJ2-3, with 7 positions matching TRBD2. The V segment lost 4 bases and the J segment 2 bases; nucleotides outside the gene matches: 6. CDR1 and CDR2 from the germline V gene are SQVTM and ANQGSEA. The CDR3 contains 14 residues. The CDR3 DNA reads TGCAGCGTTGCGGGGCGGGAGAACACAGATACGCAGTATTTT. Residues: CSVAGRENTDTQYF.

This rearrangement joins TRBV5-4 to TRBJ2-1; 9 bases map to TRBD2. Unmatched junction bases numbered 7, after V lost 2 bases and J lost 7 bases. CDR1 is SGHNT, CDR2 YYREEE, per germline (reference sequence). The CDR3 is made up of 15 amino acids. CDR3 loop: CASSLEREVGNEQFF. The CDR3, as DNA: TGTGCCAGCAGCTTAGAGCGGGAGGTGGGTAATGAGCAGTTCTTC.

The CDR3: CASSLVVPANTGELFF. CDR3 bases: TGTGCCAGCAGCTTAGTGGTACCCGCGAACACCGGGGAGCTGTTTTTT. The rearrangement uses TRBV7-2 and TRBJ2-2, with D hard to call. V was shortened by 1 base and J by 0 bases, with 9 bases between the two germline ends. The germline gives CDR1 SGHTA, CDR2 FQGNSA. This CDR3 is built from 16 residues. Using reference TRBV7-2 and TRBJ2-2 for the parts outside the CDR3, the full variable domain is GAGVSQSPSNKVTEKGKDVELRCDPISGHTALYWYRQSLGQGLEFLIYFQGNSAPDKSGLPSDRFSAERTGGSVSTLTIQRTQQEDSAVYLCASSLVVPANTGELFFGEGSRLTVL.

This chain joins TRBV28 and TRBJ1-2, with TRBD1 matching 8 bases. The germline gives CDR1 MDHEN, CDR2 SYDVKM. This CDR3 has 14 amino acids. With V trimmed by 4 bases and J by 9 bases, 10 bases remained unmatched. The CDR3 nucleotides read TGTGCCAGCAGTTCCGGGGATAGGACAGGGCGCTACACCTTC. Translation gives CASSSGDRTGRYTF.

The chain recombines TRBV11-2 with TRBJ1-1; D unclear. V dropped 1 base and J dropped 3 bases, with 9 bases sitting between them. CDR1 SGHAT and CDR2 FQNNGV come from the germline V gene. The CDR3 runs 14 residues. In DNA form, the CDR3 reads TGTGCCAGCAGCTTAGTGGCAGGAGACACTGAAGCTTTCTTT. It encodes CASSLVAGDTEAFF.

The chain links TRBV7-2 to TRBJ1-5; TRBD1 might be the D (5 bases). The germline V gene encodes CDR1 SGHTA and CDR2 FQGNSA. Trimming cost V 6 bases and J 5 bases, with 17 bases left between them. This CDR3 is 15 amino acids long. The CDR3 loop is CASSASTAVHQPQHF. In nucleotides, the CDR3 is TGTGCCAGCAGTGCCTCGACAGCCGTCCATCAGCCCCAGCATTTT.

The chain is built from TRBV21-1 and TRBJ1-2. TRBV21-1 is given as a pseudogene. The CDR3 runs to 12 residues. The CDR3 bases are TGTGCCAGCAGCCCAGAGGATACTGGCTACACCTTC. It translates to CASSPEDTGYTF.

This clone was seen repeatedly, ten times or more. The J gene is TRBJ2-2, the V gene TRBV4-3; 16 nucleotides align to TRBD2. The CDR3 totals 17 residues. Losses at the gene ends were 2 bases for V and 6 bases for J; bases not matched to a gene: 3. Germline CDR1 and CDR2: LGHNA and YSLEER. The CDR3 protein is CASSQWGLAGGPGELFF. DNA for the CDR3: TGCGCCAGCAGCCAATGGGGACTAGCGGGAGGGCCCGGGGAGCTGTTTTTT.

The chain combines TRBV5-6 with TRBJ1-3; no clear D. The CDR3 length is 15 residues. Trimming removed 0 bases at V and 1 base at J, with 8 bases between. Germline V gene sequence: CDR1 SGHDT, CDR2 YYEEEE. The CDR3 DNA reads TGTGCCAGCAGCTTGGTGGCACTATCTGGAAACACCATATATTTT. Its protein product is CASSLVALSGNTIYF.

Remarks on this clone: Other DNA variants within this sample encode the same CDR3. The gene calls are TRBV5-1 and TRBJ2-2, with 12 bases that match TRBD2. V shed 0 bases and J 5 bases; nucleotides not matched to a gene: 2. The CDR3 totals 16 residues. Germline CDR1 SGHRS, CDR2 YFSETQ. In DNA, the CDR3 is TGCGCCAGCAGCTTGGGACTAGCGGGAGTTACCGGGGAGCTGTTTTTT. It yields the protein CASSLGLAGVTGELFF.

For the CDR3, the DNA is TGTGCCAGTAGTATTCGTACGCGGGGCGCTGAAGCTTTCTTT. Its translation is CASSIRTRGAEAFF. V usage is TRBV19 and J usage is TRBJ1-1; TRBD1 might be the D (5 bases). The CDR3 runs 14 residues. Trimming shortened V by 3 bases and J by 6 bases, and 14 bases separated the two germline ends. In germline, CDR1 is LNHDA, CDR2 SQIVND (reference sequence).